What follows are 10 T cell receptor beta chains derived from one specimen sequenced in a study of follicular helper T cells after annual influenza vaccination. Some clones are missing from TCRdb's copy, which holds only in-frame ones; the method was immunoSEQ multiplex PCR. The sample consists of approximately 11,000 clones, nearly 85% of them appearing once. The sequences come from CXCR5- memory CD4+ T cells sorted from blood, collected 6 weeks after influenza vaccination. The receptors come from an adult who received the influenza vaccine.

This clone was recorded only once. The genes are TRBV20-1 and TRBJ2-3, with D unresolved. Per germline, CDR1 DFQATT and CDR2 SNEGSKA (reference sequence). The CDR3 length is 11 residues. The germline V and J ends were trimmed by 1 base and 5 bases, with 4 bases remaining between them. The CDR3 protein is CSARVRDTQYF. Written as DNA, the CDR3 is TGCAGTGCTAGAGTCAGAGATACGCAGTATTTT.

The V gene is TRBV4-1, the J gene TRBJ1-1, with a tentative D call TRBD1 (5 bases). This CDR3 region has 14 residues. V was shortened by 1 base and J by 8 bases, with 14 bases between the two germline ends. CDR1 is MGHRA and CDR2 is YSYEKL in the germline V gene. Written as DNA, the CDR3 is TGCGCCAGCAGCCAAGGGCTCCGGGGGGTGGAAGCTTTCTTT. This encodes CASSQGLRGVEAFF.

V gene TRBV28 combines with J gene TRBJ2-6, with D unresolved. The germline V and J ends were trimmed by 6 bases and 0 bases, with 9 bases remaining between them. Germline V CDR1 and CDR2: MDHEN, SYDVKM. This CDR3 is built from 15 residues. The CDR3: CASRVSGSGANVLTF. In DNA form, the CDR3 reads TGTGCCAGCAGGGTGTCGGGCTCTGGGGCCAACGTCCTGACTTTC. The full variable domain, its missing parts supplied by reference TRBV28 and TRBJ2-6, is DVKVTQSSRYLVKRTGEKVFLECVQDMDHENMFWYRQDPGLGLRLIYFSYDVKMKEKGDIPEGYSVSREKKERFSLILESASTNQTSMYLCASRVSGSGANVLTFGAGSRLTVL.

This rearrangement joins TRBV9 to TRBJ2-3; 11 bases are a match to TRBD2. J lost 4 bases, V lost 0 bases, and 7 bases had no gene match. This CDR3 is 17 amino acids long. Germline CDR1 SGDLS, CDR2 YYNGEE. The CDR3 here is CASSVALSGGAADTQYF. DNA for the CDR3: TGTGCCAGCAGCGTAGCTCTTAGCGGGGGGGCGGCAGATACGCAGTATTTT.

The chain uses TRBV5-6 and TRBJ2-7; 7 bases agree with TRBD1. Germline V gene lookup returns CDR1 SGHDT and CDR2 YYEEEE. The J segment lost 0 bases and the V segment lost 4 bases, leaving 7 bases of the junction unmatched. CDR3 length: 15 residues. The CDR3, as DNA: TGTGCCAGCAGCGAGAAGCCAGGGGGCTCCTACGAGCAGTACTTC. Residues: CASSEKPGGSYEQYF.

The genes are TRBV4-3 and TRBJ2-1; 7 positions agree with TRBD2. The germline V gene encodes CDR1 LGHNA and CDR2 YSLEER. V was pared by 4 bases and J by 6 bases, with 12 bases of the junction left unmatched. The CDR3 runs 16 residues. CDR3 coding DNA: TGCGCCAGCAGCCGATTAGCGGGTGGGGTCGGCAATGAGCAGTTCTTC. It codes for CASSRLAGGVGNEQFF.

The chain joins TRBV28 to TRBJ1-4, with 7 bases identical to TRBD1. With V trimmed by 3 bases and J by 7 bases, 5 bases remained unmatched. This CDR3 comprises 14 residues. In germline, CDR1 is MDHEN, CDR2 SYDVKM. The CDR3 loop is CASSFRTGVEKLFF. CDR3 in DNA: TGTGCCAGCAGTTTCAGGACAGGAGTTGAAAAACTGTTTTTT.

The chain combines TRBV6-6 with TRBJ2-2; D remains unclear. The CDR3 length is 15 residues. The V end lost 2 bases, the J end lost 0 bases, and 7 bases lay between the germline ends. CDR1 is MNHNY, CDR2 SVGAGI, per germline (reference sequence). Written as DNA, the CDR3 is TGTGCCAGCAGTTACAGGCTGCCGAACACCGGGGAGCTGTTTTTT. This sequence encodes CASSYRLPNTGELFF.

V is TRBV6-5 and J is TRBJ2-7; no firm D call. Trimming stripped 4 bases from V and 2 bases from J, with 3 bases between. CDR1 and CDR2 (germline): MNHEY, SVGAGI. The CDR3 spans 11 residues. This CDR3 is CASSSTYEQYF. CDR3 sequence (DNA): TGTGCCAGCAGTTCAACCTACGAGCAGTACTTC.

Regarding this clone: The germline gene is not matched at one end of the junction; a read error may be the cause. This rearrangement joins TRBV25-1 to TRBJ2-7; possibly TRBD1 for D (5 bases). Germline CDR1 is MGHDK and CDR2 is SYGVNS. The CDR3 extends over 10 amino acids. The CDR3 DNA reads TGTGCCAGCAGTGAATCAAGACAGAACTTC. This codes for CASSESRQNF.